This T cell receptor (beta chain) was captured in a study of beta chain features in type 1 diabetes. Overall study context: Age, gender and cell yields were similar between patients and healthy donors. Analysis included around 110,000,000 sorted cells drawn from all samples. Notes on the study in general: Shortening that was moderate but significant affected the TCRB CDR3s of Type 1 diabetes patients in all four CD4+ subsets.

Expressed TCRB transcripts were sequenced after all isolated RNA was converted to cDNA. Clones were read by immunoSEQ multiplex PCR, and TCRdb kept only the in-frame ones, dropping some. The data show around 170,000 clones, 9% seen once. A remark on this clone: Its target is not known.

V gave up 3 bases and J gave up 4 bases, with 16 bases separating them. Germline V CDR1 and CDR2: SNHLY, FYNNEI. This CDR3 spans 16 amino acids. The sample consisted of central memory CD4+ T cells from blood. The TCR originated in a woman aged 30 to 39 with type 1 diabetes. The chain joins TRBV2 to TRBJ1-5, with D possibly being TRBD1 (6 bases). CDR3: CASSDPGAYGNQPQHF. In nucleotides, the CDR3 is TGTGCCAGCAGTGACCCAGGGGCTTATGGGAATCAGCCCCAGCATTTT. The variable domain in full, completed from reference TRBV2 and TRBJ1-5, reads EPEVTQTPSHQVTQMGQEVILRCVPISNHLYFYWYRQILGQKVEFLVSFYNNEISEKSEIFDDQFSVERPDGSNFTLKIRSTKLEDSAMYFCASSDPGAYGNQPQHFGDGTRLSIL.